What follows describes a single TCR beta chain. Its antigen is currently not known. It has no much larger one-base neighbor in the sample; base qualities were not kept. V is cut by 6 bases and J by 0 bases, and the space between the germline ends is 21 bases. Per the germline V gene (reference sequence), MNHEY is the CDR1 and SMNVEV is the CDR2. The CDR3 runs 17 amino acids, cysteine and phenylalanine included. The only DNA kept is the CDR3, 51 bases in frame from the first base. This specimen comes from a study of blood T cells in healthy people across ages (dated by TCRdb to between 2014 and 2017). As for the study more broadly: In model experiments, roughly one uniquely barcoded TCR beta cDNA molecule per two T cells was captured by template switching. To track age-related changes in TCR beta repertoire diversity, the study relied on deep sequencing normalized with unique cDNA molecular identifiers. Donors were grouped into four age groups: young (average 16 years), middle-aged (around 39), aged (around 60) and long-lived (around 80). Donors of different ages were randomly distributed across sequencing lanes to avoid experimental bias. For two donors (one aged 18 to 30 and one aged 80 or older), the study analyzed two additional independent replicas of 1 million unique cDNA reads from the same blood draw. The full study reports these points: There was a strong correlation between observed TCR beta diversity and the percentage of naive T cells measured by flow cytometry. Compared with the aged group, more naive CD4+ T cells, fewer expanded clones and increased TCR diversity were shown by the long-lived group, suggesting age selection. Bulk unsorted PBMC profiling prevented conclusive comparison of naive and antigen-experienced compartments. Because the CMV infection status of the donors was unknown, age-related changes in expanded clonotypes may potentially have been confounded. Estimates of total diversity based on one million sequenced T cells were regarded as lower bounds and as underestimates. Observed TCR beta diversity per million T cells fell roughly linearly with age, and a significant reduction was already apparent by age roughly 41.

Receptors were amplified or captured by 5' RACE. Data came from an Illumina HiSeq 2500. A second PCR of about 6 to 11 cycles was performed with a sample-barcoded 5' primer and a J-beta primer mix. A template-switch 5' adaptor carrying 12 random nucleotides introduced a unique molecular identifier onto each TCR beta cDNA molecule. At least 3 million CDR3-containing paired-end reads were obtained from each sample. All of the RNA was converted into first-strand cDNA using the Mint cDNA synthesis kit, with a TRBC-specific oligonucleotide serving as the primer. Following uracil-DNA glycosylase treatment, a first 18-cycle PCR with universal primers M1SS and BC2_uni_R was performed on all cDNA. Concerning the study's data processing: Normalization of each sample was performed by random selection of 1 million high-quality reads, each carrying a distinct molecular identifier. Reads with shared molecular identifiers were discarded instead of being binned into consensus sequences. MiTCR, set to a Q25 quality threshold and the strictest error-elimination algorithm, was used for CDR3 identification, clonotype clustering and error correction. A nonparametric unseen species model using Euler transformation provided a lower-bound estimate of total TCR beta diversity. TCRdb trimmed the raw reads at Q25, called clones with MiXCR and kept productive beta chains. Duplicate CDR3 protein sequences are folded into a single record with the most common DNA and genes. The V and J calls, along with clone size, are taken from TCRdb and not from the paper's own processing. Across this sample there are around 800,000 distinct CDR3 sequences, with around two thirds seen only once. The ten most abundant clones make up around a quarter of the sample.

Donors were a few dozen systemically healthy Caucasian individuals from Russia aged about 6 to 100 years. Ten milliliters of peripheral blood were drawn from each donor into EDTA-treated Vacutainer tubes. Ficoll-Paque density-gradient centrifugation was used to isolate PBMCs, with at least 6.5 million obtained per sample. Total RNA was extracted from PBMCs with Trizol reagent, with at least 6 micrograms obtained per sample. Naive CD45RAhigh/CD27high T cell percentages were measured by flow cytometry on a PBMC aliquot from every donor. Sequenced input: blood. The TCR comes from a man aged 30 to 39 in good health. Recombination joined TRBV27 with TRBJ2-7, with a tentative D call of TRBD1 or TRBD2, each matching 5 bases. The DNA sequence reads TGTGCCAGCAGACCCCGGGACCCTAAAACGGGCTCCTACGAGCAGTACTTC. It translates as CASRPRDPKTGSYEQYF.